The 24 T cell receptor beta chains in this list originate from one sample, sequenced in a study of OX40 agonist ivuxolimab in advanced cancers. The assay was immunoSEQ multiplex PCR, and TCRdb's table has in-frame clones only and misses some. The sample has more than 90,000 clones, approximately 83% seen once. The sequencing used CD4+ or CD8+ T cells sorted from blood, collected in a trial of the OX40 agonist ivuxolimab. All receptors derive from an adult with an advanced solid tumor such as melanoma, head and neck, liver or kidney cancer.

In its sample, this clone was seen a few times. V and J are TRBV30 and TRBJ2-5; 9 bases line up with TRBD2. The trim removed 4 bases at V and 3 bases at J, leaving 0 bases unmatched. The CDR3 contains 12 residues. Germline assignment: CDR1 GTSNPN and CDR2 SVGIG (reference sequence). CDR3 DNA: TGTGCCTGGACTAGCGGGGAAGAGACCCAGTACTTC. It codes for CAWTSGEETQYF.

The gene calls are TRBV30 and TRBJ2-5; 10 bases map to TRBD1. Trimming removed 0 bases from V and 5 bases from J; junction bases left unmatched: 3. CDR1 is GTSNPN, CDR2 SVGIG, per germline (reference sequence). The CDR3 runs to 14 residues. The CDR3 DNA sequence: TGTGCCTGGAGTGTGGGACAGGGGATTGAGACCCAGTACTTC. It codes for CAWSVGQGIETQYF.

This clone was counted only a few times. This rearrangement joins TRBV6-6 to TRBJ2-3; tentative D call: TRBD2 (5 bases). The germline V gene encodes CDR1 MNHNY and CDR2 SVGAGI (reference sequence). V lost 6 bases, J lost 3 bases, and 13 bases lay in between. This CDR3 spans 14 amino acids. The CDR3 sequence: CASSHGLGTDTQYF. In DNA, the CDR3 is TGTGCCAGCAGCCACGGACTCGGTACAGATACGCAGTATTTT.

V gene TRBV27 combines with J gene TRBJ2-1, with TRBD2 matching over 15 bases. V gave up 6 bases and J gave up 12 bases; unmatched junction bases: 9. The CDR3 has 15 amino acids. Germline loops: CDR1 MNHEY, CDR2 SMNVEV (reference sequence). The CDR3 DNA follows: TGTGCCAGCAGCCCAGGACTAGCGGGAGGGCGTGGGCAGTTCTTC. It encodes CASSPGLAGGRGQFF.

The rearrangement joins TRBV28 to TRBJ1-5, with D possibly TRBD1 on 6 matching bases. The CDR3 runs 15 residues. The V gene's germline CDR1 is MDHEN and CDR2 SYDVKM. The V and J ends lost 3 bases and 7 bases respectively, with 16 bases between them. The CDR3 DNA is TGTGCCAGCAGTTTCCCCAGGGGTAAGGGACAGCCCCAGCATTTT. Amino acid sequence: CASSFPRGKGQPQHF.

The chain combines TRBV14 with TRBJ2-1, with TRBD1 identical over 9 bases. Trimming took 6 bases from V and 9 from J; bases not matched to a gene: 9. The CDR3 has 14 amino acids. Germline V CDR1 and CDR2: SGHDN, FVKESK. The CDR3 bases are TGTGCCAGCAGGTTACAGGGGGCGTCCGGTGAGCAGTTCTTC. It codes for CASRLQGASGEQFF.

The gene calls are TRBV7-2 and TRBJ1-3; D perhaps matches TRBD1 (5 bases). The CDR3 covers 15 residues. V lost 0 bases and J 0 bases, leaving 6 bases between the germline ends. The V gene's germline CDR1 is SGHTA and CDR2 FQGNSA. The CDR3 DNA reads TGTGCCAGCAGCTTAGCGGGGGGCTCTGGAAACACCATATATTTT. This codes for CASSLAGGSGNTIYF. The variable domain in full, with the rest retrieved from reference TRBV7-2 and TRBJ1-3, is GAGVSQSPSNKVTEKGKDVELRCDPISGHTALYWYRQSLGQGLEFLIYFQGNSAPDKSGLPSDRFSAERTGGSVSTLTIQRTQQEDSAVYLCASSLAGGSGNTIYFGEGSWLTVV.

This chain connects TRBV28 to TRBJ2-3, with TRBD1 as a possible D gene (6 bases). Germline V gene lookup returns CDR1 MDHEN and CDR2 SYDVKM. This CDR3 has 14 amino acids. V shed 7 bases and J shed 5 bases, with 16 bases lying between them. The CDR3, as DNA: TGTGCCAGCATCCCACAGGGCCCCGGAGATACGCAGTATTTT. Residues: CASIPQGPGDTQYF.

Details on this clone: Other DNA sequences in the same sample also yield this CDR3. V usage is TRBV7-2 and J usage is TRBJ1-3; TRBD1 might be the D (6 bases). The CDR3 covers 14 residues. Trimming took 6 bases from V and 0 from J, leaving 9 bases between them. From germline, CDR1 is SGHTA and CDR2 FQGNSA. CDR3 sequence: CASRQQGSGNTIYF. CDR3 DNA sequence: TGTGCCAGCAGGCAACAGGGCTCTGGAAACACCATATATTTT.

The chain combines TRBV5-1 with TRBJ2-3; TRBD1 might be the D (5 bases). Trimming took 4 bases from V and 2 from J, leaving 11 bases between them. The CDR3 runs 14 residues. Germline V gene data show CDR1 as SGHRS and CDR2 as YFSETQ. The CDR3 nucleotides read TGCGCCAGCAGCGTGGGGCCCCTCACAGATACGCAGTATTTT. It translates to CASSVGPLTDTQYF.

This clone was counted a few times. The rearrangement uses TRBV27 and TRBJ2-2; no clear D. Trimming took 4 bases from V and 7 from J, leaving 7 bases between them. The CDR3 extends over 12 amino acids. The V gene's germline CDR1 is MNHEY and CDR2 SMNVEV (reference sequence). CDR3 sequence: CASSSLLGELFF. CDR3 nucleotides: TGTGCCAGCAGTTCCCTCCTCGGGGAGCTGTTTTTT.

This clone showed up just once. The chain is built from TRBV11-2 and TRBJ2-5; 11 bases line up with TRBD2. This CDR3 contains 13 residues. Germline-derived CDR1 and CDR2 are SGHAT and FQNNGV. V lost 6 bases, J lost 5 bases, and 2 bases stayed unmatched. The CDR3 loop is CASRLAGVETQYF. CDR3 in DNA: TGTGCCAGCAGACTAGCGGGGGTCGAGACCCAGTACTTC.

This chain connects TRBV5-4 to TRBJ2-5; D is possibly TRBD1 (5 bases). The V end lost 5 bases, the J end lost 1 base, and 9 bases lay between the germline ends. The CDR3 loop spans 13 amino acids. CDR1 SGHNT and CDR2 YYREEE come from the germline V gene (reference sequence). The CDR3 sequence is CASRSTVQETQYF. The CDR3 nucleotides read TGTGCCAGCAGGTCGACAGTCCAAGAGACCCAGTACTTC.

The chain couples TRBV7-2 to TRBJ2-2; TRBD2 agrees at 10 bases. The CDR3 is 16 amino acids. Germline CDR1 is SGHTA and CDR2 is FQGNSA. Unmatched junction bases numbered 4, after V lost 1 base and J lost 5 bases. The CDR3 nucleotides are TGTGCCAGCAGCTTAGGCCGAGCGGGGGGGACCGGGGAGCTGTTTTTT. This translates into CASSLGRAGGTGELFF.

The chain couples TRBV5-1 to TRBJ2-4, with D tentatively TRBD2 (6 bases). The V and J ends lost 4 bases and 6 bases respectively, with 14 bases between them. The length of the CDR3 is 14 residues. Germline V gene lookup returns CDR1 SGHRS and CDR2 YFSETQ. CDR3 bases: TGCGCCAGCAGCCAAACTAGCTATGGAAACATTCAGTACTTC. Translation gives CASSQTSYGNIQYF.

The chain recombines TRBV28 with TRBJ2-1; tentative D call: TRBD2 (6 bases). Trimming left V 6 bases short and J 15 bases short, with 21 bases between. Germline V CDR1 and CDR2: MDHEN, SYDVKM. This CDR3 is built from 13 residues. DNA for the CDR3: TGTGCCAGCAGCTCAACTAGGGTTGGGGGGACGTTCTTC. Its translation: CASSSTRVGGTFF. Based on the CDR3 plus reference TRBV28 and TRBJ2-1, the full variable domain is DVKVTQSSRYLVKRTGEKVFLECVQDMDHENMFWYRQDPGLGLRLIYFSYDVKMKEKGDIPEGYSVSREKKERFSLILESASTNQTSMYLCASSSTRVGGTFFGPGTRLTVL.

The sample holds a few counts of this clone. This chain links TRBV30 with TRBJ1-5, with 8 nucleotides matching TRBD1. V was pared by 2 bases and J by 6 bases, with 6 bases of the junction left unmatched. The CDR3 is 14 residues long. Germline V gives CDR1 GTSNPN, CDR2 SVGIG (reference sequence). CDR3 bases: TGTGCCTGGAGTTCCGGGACAGGACCTCAGCCCCAGCATTTT. As protein: CAWSSGTGPQPQHF.

This sequence joins TRBV4-3 and TRBJ2-6, with unresolved D. V lost 1 base, J lost 8 bases, and 9 bases lay in between. CDR3 length: 14 residues. Germline assignment: CDR1 LGHNA and CDR2 YSLEER. CDR3 amino acids: CASSQGAGTNVLTF. CDR3 DNA sequence: TGCGCCAGCAGCCAAGGGGCAGGTACCAACGTCCTGACTTTC.

The chain joins TRBV4-1 to TRBJ1-1, with D possibly being TRBD1 (6 bases). V lost 1 base and J 0 bases, leaving 9 bases between the germline ends. The CDR3 has 15 amino acids. The germline V gene has CDR1 MGHRA and CDR2 YSYEKL. This CDR3 is CASSQGSGVNTEAFF. Here the CDR3 DNA reads TGCGCCAGCAGCCAAGGCTCAGGGGTGAACACTGAAGCTTTCTTT.

This chain joins TRBV18 and TRBJ1-3; no clear D gene. Per germline, CDR1 KGHSH and CDR2 LQKENI. The CDR3 extends over 14 amino acids. Trimming took 2 bases from V and 4 from J, leaving 9 bases between them. The CDR3 loop is CASSPAGSGNTIYF. CDR3 coding DNA: TGTGCCAGCTCACCAGCGGGGTCCGGAAACACCATATATTTT. Full variable domain (remainder filled in from reference TRBV18 and TRBJ1-3): NAGVMQNPRHLVRRRGQEARLRCSPMKGHSHVYWYRQLPEEGLKFMVYLQKENIIDESGMPKERFSAEFPKEGPSILRIQQVVRGDSAAYFCASSPAGSGNTIYFGEGSWLTVV.

The V call is TRBV5-1, the J call TRBJ2-6; 9 bases fit TRBD2. The CDR3 length is 18 residues. Trimming removed 4 bases from V and 0 bases from J; junction bases left unmatched: 8. Germline loops: CDR1 SGHRS, CDR2 YFSETQ. The CDR3: CASSPRLAESSGANVLTF. CDR3 nucleotides: TGCGCCAGCAGCCCACGACTAGCGGAGAGCTCTGGGGCCAACGTCCTGACTTTC.

This chain joins TRBV7-6 and TRBJ2-3, with D perhaps matching TRBD1 or TRBD2 (6 bases each). The V gene lost 1 base and the J gene lost 7 bases, with 18 bases spanning the gap. This CDR3 has 16 amino acids. From germline, CDR1 is SGHVS and CDR2 FNYEAQ. In nucleotides, the CDR3 is TGTGCCAGCAGCTTAGTTCGGGGGCTCACCATGAATACGCAGTATTTT. Amino acid sequence: CASSLVRGLTMNTQYF.

V usage is TRBV5-4 and J usage is TRBJ2-7; the D gene is possibly TRBD1 (6 bases). The V gene's germline CDR1 is SGHNT and CDR2 YYREEE (reference sequence). CDR3 length: 15 amino acids. Trimming removed 0 bases from V and 1 base from J, with 11 bases in between. The CDR3 here is CASSLDTTGSYEQYF. DNA of the CDR3: TGTGCCAGCAGCTTGGACACTACAGGGTCCTACGAGCAGTACTTC.

The chain carries TRBV27 and TRBJ1-2, with D possibly being TRBD1 (6 bases). CDR1 is MNHEY, CDR2 SMNVEV, per germline (reference sequence). With 5 bases removed from V and 5 bases from J, the gap between germline ends came to 18 bases. The CDR3 sequence is 15 residues long. As DNA, the CDR3 is TGTGCCAGCAGTCTCGCGGGCGGGGGCCCATATGGCTACACCTTC. It encodes CASSLAGGGPYGYTF.